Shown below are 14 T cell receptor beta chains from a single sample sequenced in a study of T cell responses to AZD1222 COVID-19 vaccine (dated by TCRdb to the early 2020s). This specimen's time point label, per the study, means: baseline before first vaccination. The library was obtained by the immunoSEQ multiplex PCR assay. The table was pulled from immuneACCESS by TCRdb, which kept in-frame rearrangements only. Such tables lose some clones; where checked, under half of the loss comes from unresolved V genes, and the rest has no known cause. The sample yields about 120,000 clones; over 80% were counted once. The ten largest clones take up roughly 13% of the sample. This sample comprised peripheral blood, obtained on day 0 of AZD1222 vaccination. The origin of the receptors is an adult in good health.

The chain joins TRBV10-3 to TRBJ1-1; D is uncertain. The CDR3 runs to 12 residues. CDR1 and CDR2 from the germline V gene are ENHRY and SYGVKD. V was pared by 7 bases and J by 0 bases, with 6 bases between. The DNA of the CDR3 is TGTGCCATCAAGAGCTTGAACACTGAAGCTTTCTTT. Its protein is CAIKSLNTEAFF.

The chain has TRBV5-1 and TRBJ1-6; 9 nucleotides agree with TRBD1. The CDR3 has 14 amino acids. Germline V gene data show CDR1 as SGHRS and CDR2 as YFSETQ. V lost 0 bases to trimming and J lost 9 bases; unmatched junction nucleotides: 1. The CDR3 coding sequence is TGCGCCAGCAGCTTGGTGGACAGGGGTTCACCCCTCCACTTT. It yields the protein CASSLVDRGSPLHF.

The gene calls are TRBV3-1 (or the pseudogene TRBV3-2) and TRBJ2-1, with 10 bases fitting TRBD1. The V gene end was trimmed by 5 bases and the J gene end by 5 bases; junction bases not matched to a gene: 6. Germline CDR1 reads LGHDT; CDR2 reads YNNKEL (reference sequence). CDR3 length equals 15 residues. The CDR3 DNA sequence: TGTGCCAGCAGCTCCGGGACAGGGGTCCACAATGAGCAGTTCTTC. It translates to CASSSGTGVHNEQFF.

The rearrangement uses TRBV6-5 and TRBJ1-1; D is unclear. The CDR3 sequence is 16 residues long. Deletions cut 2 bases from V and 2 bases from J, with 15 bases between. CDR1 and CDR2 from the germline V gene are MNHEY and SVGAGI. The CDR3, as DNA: TGTGCCAGCAGTTACCTCCAGGCTACCAGCAACACTGAAGCTTTCTTT. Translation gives CASSYLQATSNTEAFF.

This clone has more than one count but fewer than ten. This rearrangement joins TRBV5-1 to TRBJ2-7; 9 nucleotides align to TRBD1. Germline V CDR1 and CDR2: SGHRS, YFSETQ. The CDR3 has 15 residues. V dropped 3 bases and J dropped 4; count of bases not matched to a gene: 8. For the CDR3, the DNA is TGCGCCAGCAGCTCTCCTTCGGACAGGGGTTACGAGCAGTACTTC. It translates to CASSSPSDRGYEQYF.

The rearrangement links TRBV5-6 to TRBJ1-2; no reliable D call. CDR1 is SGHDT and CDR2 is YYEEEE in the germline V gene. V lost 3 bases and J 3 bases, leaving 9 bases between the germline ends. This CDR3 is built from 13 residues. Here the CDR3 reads CASSSGRYYGYTF. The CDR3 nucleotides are TGTGCCAGCAGCTCCGGACGGTACTATGGCTACACCTTC. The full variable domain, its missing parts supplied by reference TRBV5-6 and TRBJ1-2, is DAGVTQSPTHLIKTRGQQVTLRCSPKSGHDTVSWYQQALGQGPQFIFQYYEEEERQRGNFPDRFSGHQFPNYSSELNVNALLLGDSALYLCASSSGRYYGYTFGSGTRLTVV.

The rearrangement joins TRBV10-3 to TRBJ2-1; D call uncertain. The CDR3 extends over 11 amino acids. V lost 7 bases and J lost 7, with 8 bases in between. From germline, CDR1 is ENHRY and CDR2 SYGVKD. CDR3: CAIKTENEQFF. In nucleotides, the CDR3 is TGTGCCATCAAGACCGAAAATGAGCAGTTCTTC.

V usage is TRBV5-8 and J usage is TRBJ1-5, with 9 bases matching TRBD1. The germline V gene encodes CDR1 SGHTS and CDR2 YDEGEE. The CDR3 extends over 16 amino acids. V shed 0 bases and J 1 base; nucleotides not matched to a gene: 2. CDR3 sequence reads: CASSLVGTGSNQPQHF. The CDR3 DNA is TGTGCCAGCAGCTTGGTGGGGACAGGGAGCAATCAGCCCCAGCATTTT.

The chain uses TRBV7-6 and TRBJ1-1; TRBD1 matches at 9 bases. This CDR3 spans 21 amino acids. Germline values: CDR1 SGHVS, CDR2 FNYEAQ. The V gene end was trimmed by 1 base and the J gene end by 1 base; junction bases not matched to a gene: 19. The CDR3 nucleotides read TGTGCCAGCAGCTTAGGAACAGGGGGCGATCCCATAAGAGTTAAGAACACTGAAGCTTTCTTT. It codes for CASSLGTGGDPIRVKNTEAFF.

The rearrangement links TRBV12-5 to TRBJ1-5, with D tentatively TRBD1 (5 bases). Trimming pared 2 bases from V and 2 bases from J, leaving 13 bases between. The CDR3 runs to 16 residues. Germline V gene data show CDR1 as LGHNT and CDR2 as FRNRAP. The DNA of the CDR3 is TGTGCTAGTGGTTTGCCCCTCGGGGACGGCAATCAGCCCCAGCATTTT. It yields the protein CASGLPLGDGNQPQHF. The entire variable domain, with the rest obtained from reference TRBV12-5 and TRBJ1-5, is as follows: DARVTQTPRHKVTEMGQEVTMRCQPILGHNTVFWYRQTMMQGLELLAYFRNRAPLDDSGMPKDRFSAEMPDATLATLKIQPSEPRDSAVYFCASGLPLGDGNQPQHFGDGTRLSIL.

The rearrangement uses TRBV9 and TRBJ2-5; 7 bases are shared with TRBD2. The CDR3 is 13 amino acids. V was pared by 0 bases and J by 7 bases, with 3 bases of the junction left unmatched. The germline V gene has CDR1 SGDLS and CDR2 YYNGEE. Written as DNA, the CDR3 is TGTGCCAGCAGCGTAGCGGGGGGTGGGACCCAGTACTTC. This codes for CASSVAGGGTQYF.

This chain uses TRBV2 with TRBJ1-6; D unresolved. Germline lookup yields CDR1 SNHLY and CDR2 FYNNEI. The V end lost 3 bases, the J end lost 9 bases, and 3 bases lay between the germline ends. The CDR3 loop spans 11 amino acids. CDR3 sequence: CASSDSSPLHF. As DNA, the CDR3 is TGTGCCAGCAGTGATTCTTCACCCCTCCACTTT.

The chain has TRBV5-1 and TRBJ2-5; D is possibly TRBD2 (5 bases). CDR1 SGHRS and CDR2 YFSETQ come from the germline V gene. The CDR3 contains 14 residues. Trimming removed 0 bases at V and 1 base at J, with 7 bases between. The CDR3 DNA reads TGCGCCAGCAGCTTGGAACGGGGCCAAGAGACCCAGTACTTC. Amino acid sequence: CASSLERGQETQYF.

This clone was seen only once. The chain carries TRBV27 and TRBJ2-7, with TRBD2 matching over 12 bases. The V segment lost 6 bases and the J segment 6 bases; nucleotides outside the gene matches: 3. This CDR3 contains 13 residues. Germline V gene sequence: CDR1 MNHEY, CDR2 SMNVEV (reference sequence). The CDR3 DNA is TGTGCCAGCAGCCGGACTAGCGGGACCGAGCAGTACTTC. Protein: CASSRTSGTEQYF.